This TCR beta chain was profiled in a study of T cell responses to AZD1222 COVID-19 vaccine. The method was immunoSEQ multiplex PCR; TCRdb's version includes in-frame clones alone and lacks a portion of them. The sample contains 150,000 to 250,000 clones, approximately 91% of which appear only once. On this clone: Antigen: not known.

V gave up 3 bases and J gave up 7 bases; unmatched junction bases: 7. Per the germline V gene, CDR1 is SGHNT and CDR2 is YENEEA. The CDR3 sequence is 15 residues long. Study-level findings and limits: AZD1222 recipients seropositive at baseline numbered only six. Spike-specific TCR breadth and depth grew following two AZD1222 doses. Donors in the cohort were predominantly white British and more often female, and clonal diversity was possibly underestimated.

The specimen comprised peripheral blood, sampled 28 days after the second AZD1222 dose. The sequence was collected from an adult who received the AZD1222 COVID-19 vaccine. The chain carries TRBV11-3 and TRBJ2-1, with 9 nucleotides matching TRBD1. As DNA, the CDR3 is TGTGCCAGCAGCTTGGGCCCGACAGGGGGGAATGAGCAGTTCTTC. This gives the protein CASSLGPTGGNEQFF.